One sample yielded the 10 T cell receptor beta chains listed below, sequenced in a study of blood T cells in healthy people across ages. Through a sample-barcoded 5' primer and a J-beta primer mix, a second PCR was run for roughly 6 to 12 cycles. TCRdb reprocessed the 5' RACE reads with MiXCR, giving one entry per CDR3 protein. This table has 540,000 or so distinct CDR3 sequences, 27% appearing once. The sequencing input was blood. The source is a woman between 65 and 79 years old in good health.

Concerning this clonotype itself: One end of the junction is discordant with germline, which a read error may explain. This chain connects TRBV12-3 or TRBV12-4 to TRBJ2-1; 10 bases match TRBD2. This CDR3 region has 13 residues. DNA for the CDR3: TGTGCCAGCCTATATCTTAGCGGGGGGTCCTATTACTTC. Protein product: CASLYLSGGSYYF.

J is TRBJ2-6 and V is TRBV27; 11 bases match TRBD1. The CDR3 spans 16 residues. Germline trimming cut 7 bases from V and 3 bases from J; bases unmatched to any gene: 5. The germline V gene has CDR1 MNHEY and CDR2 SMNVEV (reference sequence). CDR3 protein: CASTWTGGRGANVLTF. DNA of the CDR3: TGTGCCAGCACCTGGACAGGGGGCCGTGGGGCCAACGTCCTGACTTTC.

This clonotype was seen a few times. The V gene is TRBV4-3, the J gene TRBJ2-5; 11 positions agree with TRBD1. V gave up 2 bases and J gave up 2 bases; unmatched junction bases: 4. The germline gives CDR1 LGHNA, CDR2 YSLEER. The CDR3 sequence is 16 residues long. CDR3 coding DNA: TGCGCCAGCAGCCAAAGGACAGGGGGCTCTCAAGAGACCCAGTACTTC. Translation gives CASSQRTGGSQETQYF.

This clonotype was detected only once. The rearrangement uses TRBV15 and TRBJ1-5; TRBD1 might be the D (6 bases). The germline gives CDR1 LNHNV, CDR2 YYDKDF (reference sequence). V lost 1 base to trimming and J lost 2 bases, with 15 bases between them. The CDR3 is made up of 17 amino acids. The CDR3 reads CATSRGSMAGGNQPQHF. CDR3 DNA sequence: TGTGCCACCAGCAGAGGTTCCATGGCAGGGGGCAATCAGCCCCAGCATTTT.

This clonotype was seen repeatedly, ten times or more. The CDR3 nucleotides are TGTGCCAGCAGCTTAGCGGGGGGGACAAATGAGCAGTTCTTC. Protein product: CASSLAGGTNEQFF. The chain recombines TRBV7-3 with TRBJ2-1, with 9 bases aligning to TRBD2. The germline gives CDR1 SGHTA, CDR2 FQGTGA. The V and J ends lost 2 bases and 7 bases, in that order; junction bases with no gene match: 3. The CDR3 spans 14 residues. Complete variable domain (other parts from reference TRBV7-3 and TRBJ2-1): GAGVSQTPSNKVTEKGKYVELRCDPISGHTALYWYRQSLGQGPEFLIYFQGTGAADDSGLPNDRFFAVRPEGSVSTLKIQRTERGDSAVYLCASSLAGGTNEQFFGPGTRLTVL.

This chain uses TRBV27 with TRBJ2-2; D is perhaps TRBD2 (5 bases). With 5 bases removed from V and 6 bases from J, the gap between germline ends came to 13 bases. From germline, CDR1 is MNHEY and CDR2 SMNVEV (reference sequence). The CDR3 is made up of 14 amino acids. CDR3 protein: CASSQTAAAGELFF. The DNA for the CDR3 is TGTGCCAGCAGTCAAACGGCAGCGGCCGGGGAGCTGTTTTTT.

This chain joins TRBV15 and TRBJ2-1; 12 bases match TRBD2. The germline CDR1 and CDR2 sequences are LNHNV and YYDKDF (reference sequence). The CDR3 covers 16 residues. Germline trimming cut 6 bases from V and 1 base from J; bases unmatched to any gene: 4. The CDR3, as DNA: TGTGCCACCAGAGGACTAGCGGGGAAGTCCTACAATGAGCAGTTCTTC. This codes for CATRGLAGKSYNEQFF. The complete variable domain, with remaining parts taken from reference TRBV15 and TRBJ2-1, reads DAMVIQNPRYQVTQFGKPVTLSCSQTLNHNVMYWYQQKSSQAPKLLFHYYDKDFNNEADTPDNFQSRRPNTSFCFLDIRSPGLGDTAMYLCATRGLAGKSYNEQFFGPGTRLTVL.

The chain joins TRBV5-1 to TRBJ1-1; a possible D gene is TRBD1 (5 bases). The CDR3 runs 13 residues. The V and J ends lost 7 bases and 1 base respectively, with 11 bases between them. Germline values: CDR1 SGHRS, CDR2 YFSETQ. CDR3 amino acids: CASLPDTNTEAFF. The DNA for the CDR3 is TGCGCCAGCCTGCCGGACACGAACACTGAAGCTTTCTTT.

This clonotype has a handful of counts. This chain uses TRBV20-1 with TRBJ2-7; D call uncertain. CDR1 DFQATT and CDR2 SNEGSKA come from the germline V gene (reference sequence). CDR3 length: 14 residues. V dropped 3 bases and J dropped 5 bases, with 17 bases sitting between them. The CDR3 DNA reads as TGCAGTGCTAGTGGGCGCCCCTTGTCCAACGAGCAGTACTTC. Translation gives CSASGRPLSNEQYF.

The CDR3 DNA is TGTGCCAGCAGCCCGGGACGGACTAATGAAAAACTGTTTTTT. Encoded protein: CASSPGRTNEKLFF. The chain uses TRBV7-9 and TRBJ1-4; D is possibly TRBD1 (5 bases). The CDR3 covers 14 residues. Germline CDR1 is SEHNR and CDR2 is FQNEAQ (reference sequence). Trimming shortened V by 5 bases and J by 2 bases, and 9 bases separated the two germline ends.